This T cell receptor (beta chain) derives from a study of technical replicates of blood from a handful of donors. The CDR3 has 15 residues. Germline values: CDR1 SGDLS, CDR2 YYNGEE. After removal of 2 bases from V and 6 bases from J, the junction contained 10 bases not matched to a gene. Clones were read by immunoSEQ multiplex PCR, and TCRdb kept only the in-frame ones, dropping some. Among 65,000 to 95,000 clones listed, approximately 94% were seen once. The chain joins TRBV9 to TRBJ2-7, with TRBD2 matching 8 bases. Sequencing was done on a sample of T cells isolated from PBMCs. The origin of this receptor is a human donor in good health. The CDR3 spells CASSVQGTSRSEQYF. CDR3 DNA sequence: TGTGCCAGCAGCGTTCAAGGGACTAGTAGGAGCGAGCAGTACTTC.